This note documents a single T cell receptor (beta chain) sequence. This clonotype was counted between two and nine times. Which antigen it targets is not known. There are no base qualities to consult, and no much larger clone falls within one base. The time point label, as the study defines it: 45 to 50 days after influenza vaccine administration. The data originate from a study of response to subunit inactivated influenza vaccine (dated by TCRdb to about 2018). About the study as a whole: To follow how T cells responded to a trivalent subunit inactivated influenza vaccine, the researchers relied on deep quantitative profiling of the T cell receptor repertoire.

The germline V gene encodes CDR1 SGHRS and CDR2 YFSETQ. There are 16 amino acids in the CDR3, from cysteine to phenylalanine inclusive. The sequence is cut down to CDR3 DNA, 48 bases in frame from base 1. Compared with germline, V lacks 0 bases and J lacks 2 bases; bases without a gene match: 1. Library preparation employed RT-PCR. Sequencing instrument: Illumina HiSeq 2500. Clones were called with MiXCR by TCRdb after fastp trimmed the public reads at Q25, and only in-frame beta chains were retained. Every distinct CDR3 protein forms one entry, paired with its most common genes and DNA. The sample profile shows about 480,000 distinct CDR3 sequences; 13% of them were found once. 10% to 15% of the sample is held by the ten biggest clonotypes. Here is what the overall study found, with its caveats: It was suggested by the authors that each seasonal influenza vaccination may recruit only a limited number of new T cells.

The material sequenced was PBMCs from blood, taken 45 days after vaccination. The TCR was taken from a man in his fifties who received an inactivated influenza vaccine. Donor details come from another sample of the same person, matched by shared clones. The rearrangement combines TRBV5-1 with TRBJ2-5, with 13 bases aligning to TRBD2. The CDR3 reads as follows: CASSLGTSGRQETQYF. The sequenced DNA is TGCGCCAGCAGCTTGGGGACTAGCGGGAGACAAGAGACCCAGTACTTC.